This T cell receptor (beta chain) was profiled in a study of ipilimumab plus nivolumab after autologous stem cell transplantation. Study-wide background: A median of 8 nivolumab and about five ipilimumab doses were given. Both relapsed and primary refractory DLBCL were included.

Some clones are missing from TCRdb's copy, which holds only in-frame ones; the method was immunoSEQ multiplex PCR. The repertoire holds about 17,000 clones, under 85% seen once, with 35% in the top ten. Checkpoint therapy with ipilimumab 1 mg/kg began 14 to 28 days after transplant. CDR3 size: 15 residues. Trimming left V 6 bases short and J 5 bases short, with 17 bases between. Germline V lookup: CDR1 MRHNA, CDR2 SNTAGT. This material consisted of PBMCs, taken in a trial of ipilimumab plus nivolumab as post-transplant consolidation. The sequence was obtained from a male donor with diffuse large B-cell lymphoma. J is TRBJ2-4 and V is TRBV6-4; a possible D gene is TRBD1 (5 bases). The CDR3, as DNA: TGTGCCAGCAGCGCCGACTGGGGCGGCCAAAACATTCAGTACTTC. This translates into CASSADWGGQNIQYF.